This T cell receptor (beta chain) emerged from a study of shared clonotypes between healthy human individuals. Study background: Three plates were used per donor for CD4 naive, three for CD4 memory, two for CD8 naive and one for CD8 memory. Notes on the study in general: Only a few donors were included, so the genetic and exposure-history diversity represented was limited.

Study donors comprised healthy, HIV-negative adults devoid of recent acute infection or vaccination. The study drew all its donors from Caucasian adults living in Nashville, Tennessee. The CDR3 extends over 17 amino acids. J lost 2 bases, V lost 4 bases, and 8 bases had no gene match. Looked up from germline, CDR1 is SGDLS and CDR2 is YYNGEE. Here immunoSEQ multiplex PCR was the method, and the copy in TCRdb shows in-frame clones only, minus some. The sample lists some 2,000,000 clones, approximately 95% seen once, with approximately 0.13% in the top ten. A word on this clone: The antigen remains undetermined.

The sequencing sample was made of naive CD4+ T cells sorted from blood. Regarding subset: CD45RA+ positively selected. The receptor's source is a man aged 18 to 30 in good health. The chain uses TRBV9 and TRBJ1-4, with TRBD1 matching 10 bases. The CDR3 nucleotides read TGTGCCAGCAGCTCCCTGGACAGGGGGGGGACTAATGAAAAACTGTTTTTT. Encoded protein: CASSSLDRGGTNEKLFF. The variable domain in full, with the rest retrieved from reference TRBV9 and TRBJ1-4, is DSGVTQTPKHLITATGQRVTLRCSPRSGDLSVYWYQQSLDQGLQFLIQYYNGEERAKGNILERFSAQQFPDLHSELNLSSLELGDSALYFCASSSLDRGGTNEKLFFGSGTQLSVL.